One sample yielded the 2 T cell receptor beta chains listed below, sequenced in a study of regulatory T cells in long-lasting Graves disease. The time point is: newly diagnosed GD, antithyroid drugs for less than 3 months. PBMC RNA served as the TCR library source. Arm-PCR of CDR3 regions and iRepertoire HTBI primers were the basis on which TCR beta libraries were built. TCRdb reprocessed the multiplex PCR reads via MiXCR and lists one record per CDR3 protein. The sample lists hundreds of thousands of distinct CDR3 sequences; roughly 15% were seen once. The same data also went into a second study, on T cells in Graves' hyperthyroidism and ophthalmopathy.

Sample: peripheral blood mononuclear cells (PBMCs), taken at new diagnosis, from a patient treated with antithyroid drugs. These receptors were obtained from a woman aged 25 to 45 with Graves disease.

This clonotype was seen more than once but under ten times. The chain links TRBV6-2 or TRBV6-3 to TRBJ2-5; TRBD1 matches at 8 bases. CDR1 is MNHEY, CDR2 SVGEGT, per germline. V lost 7 bases to trimming and J lost 5 bases; unmatched junction nucleotides: 12. The CDR3 sequence is 15 residues long. CDR3 amino acids: CASKLTQGAWETQYF. The CDR3 nucleotides are TGTGCCAGCAAGCTAACTCAGGGGGCTTGGGAGACCCAGTACTTC.

This clonotype was observed a single time. V gene TRBV5-4 combines with J gene TRBJ2-1, with 11 nucleotides matching TRBD2. The CDR3 spans 19 residues. Germline-derived CDR1 and CDR2 are SGHNT and YYREEE (reference sequence). V lost 0 bases to trimming and J lost 7 bases; unmatched junction nucleotides: 15. CDR3 sequence: CASSLGPGTSGPAGNEQFF. DNA for the CDR3: TGTGCCAGCAGCTTGGGGCCCGGGACTAGCGGACCCGCGGGTAATGAGCAGTTCTTC. Variable domain in full (rest from reference TRBV5-4 and TRBJ2-1): ETGVTQSPTHLIKTRGQQVTLRCSSQSGHNTVSWYQQALGQGPQFIFQYYREEENGRGNFPPRFSGLQFPNYSSELNVNALELDDSALYLCASSLGPGTSGPAGNEQFFGPGTRLTVL.